This T cell receptor beta chain was recorded in a study of blood T cell repertoires in COVID-19. How the authors handled the data: Estimation of nucleated cell counts was performed using reference gene primer amplification. The protocol was immunoSEQ multiplex PCR, while the TCRdb copy is restricted to in-frame clones and leaves out a portion. V and J calls plus clone size are reproduced from that table; the DNA served to infer D and trimming. The sample has around 160,000 clones; around 87% are singletons. The CDR3 consists of 13 residues. Germline assignment: CDR1 SGHRS and CDR2 YFSETQ. Trimming pared 3 bases from V and 4 bases from J, leaving 10 bases between.

The sample taken for sequencing was PBMCs or T cells enriched from blood (not recorded which). This clonotype was sampled from a woman younger than 45 with acute COVID-19. J is TRBJ1-1 and V is TRBV5-1; D is possibly TRBD1 (6 bases). CDR3 region: CASSSEGGTEAFF. The CDR3 DNA reads TGCGCCAGCAGCTCGGAAGGGGGCACTGAAGCTTTCTTT.